The 4 T cell receptor beta chains presented below share a single source sample, sequenced in a study of glioma-infiltrating T cells. The iRepertoire nested amplicon-rescue multiplex PCR amplified TCR alpha and beta CDR3s from RNA. TCRdb redid the calling of the multiplex PCR reads with MiXCR, one entry per CDR3 protein. The data show approximately 120,000 distinct CDR3 sequences, approximately 25% seen once. Specimen: glioma tissue, nonneoplastic brain tissue, or PBMCs (not recorded which). The origin of the receptors is a human donor with low-grade glioma or glioblastoma, undergoing nonglioma brain surgery, or in good health (not recorded which).

Many counts were recorded for this clonotype. V usage is TRBV6-2 or TRBV6-3 and J usage is TRBJ1-5; unclear D gene. Per germline, CDR1 MNHEY and CDR2 SVGEGT. The V end was cut by 2 bases, the J end by 4 bases, with 12 bases between. This CDR3 has 15 residues. CDR3 coding DNA: TGTGCCAGCAGTTACGACACAAGCCTGAATCAGCCCCAGCATTTT. As protein: CASSYDTSLNQPQHF.

This clonotype was found many times. The V gene is TRBV20-1, the J gene TRBJ2-7, with 8 bases identical to TRBD1. The J segment lost 5 bases and the V segment lost 3 bases, leaving 9 bases of the junction unmatched. Germline V gene sequence: CDR1 DFQATT, CDR2 SNEGSKA (reference sequence). The CDR3 loop spans 14 amino acids. CDR3 DNA: TGCAGTGCTAGCCCTTGGACAGGGCTCGACGAGCAGTACTTC. This sequence encodes CSASPWTGLDEQYF.

In this sample, this clonotype turned up many times. The rearrangement links TRBV2 to TRBJ1-1; maybe TRBD1 (5 bases). The CDR3 spans 14 residues. V dropped 7 bases and J dropped 3 bases, with 15 bases sitting between them. CDR1 is SNHLY, CDR2 FYNNEI, per germline. The CDR3 here is CASTRDRRDTEAFF. In nucleotides, the CDR3 is TGTGCCAGCACCCGGGACCGAAGGGACACTGAAGCTTTCTTT. Looking up the rest from reference TRBV2 and TRBJ1-1 gives the full variable domain: EPEVTQTPSHQVTQMGQEVILRCVPISNHLYFYWYRQILGQKVEFLVSFYNNEISEKSEIFDDQFSVERPDGSNFTLKIRSTKLEDSAMYFCASTRDRRDTEAFFGQGTRLTVV.

Ten or more counts support this clonotype. This sequence joins TRBV6-2 or TRBV6-3 and TRBJ2-3; 7 bases map to TRBD2. Germline V gives CDR1 MNHEY, CDR2 SVGEGT. CDR3 length: 16 amino acids. V shed 7 bases and J 2 bases; nucleotides not matched to a gene: 12. The CDR3 spells CASTKESGINTDTQYF. The CDR3, as DNA: TGTGCCAGCACAAAGGAAAGCGGGATAAACACAGATACGCAGTATTTT.